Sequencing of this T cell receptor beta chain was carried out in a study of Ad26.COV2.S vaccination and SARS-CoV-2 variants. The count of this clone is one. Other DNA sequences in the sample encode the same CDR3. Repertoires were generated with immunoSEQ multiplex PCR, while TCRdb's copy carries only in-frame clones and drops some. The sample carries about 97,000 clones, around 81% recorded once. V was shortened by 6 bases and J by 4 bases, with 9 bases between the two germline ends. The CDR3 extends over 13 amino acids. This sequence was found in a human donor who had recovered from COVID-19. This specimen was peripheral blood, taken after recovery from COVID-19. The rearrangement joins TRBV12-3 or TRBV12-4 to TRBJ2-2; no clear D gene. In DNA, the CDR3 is TGTGCCAGCAGACCCGGACGCACCGGGGAGCTGTTTTTT. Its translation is CASRPGRTGELFF.